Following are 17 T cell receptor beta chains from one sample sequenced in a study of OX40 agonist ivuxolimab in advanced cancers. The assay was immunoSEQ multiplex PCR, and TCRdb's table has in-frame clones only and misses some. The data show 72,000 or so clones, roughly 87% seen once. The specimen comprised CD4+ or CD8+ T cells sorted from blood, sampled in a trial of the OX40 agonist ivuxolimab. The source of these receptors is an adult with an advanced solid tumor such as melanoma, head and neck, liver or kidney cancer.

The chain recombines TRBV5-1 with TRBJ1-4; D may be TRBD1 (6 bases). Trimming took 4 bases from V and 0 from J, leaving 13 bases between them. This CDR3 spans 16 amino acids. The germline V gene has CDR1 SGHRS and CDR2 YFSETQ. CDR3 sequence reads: CASSTRQAATNEKLFF. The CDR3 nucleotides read TGCGCCAGCAGCACGAGACAGGCCGCAACTAATGAAAAACTGTTTTTT.

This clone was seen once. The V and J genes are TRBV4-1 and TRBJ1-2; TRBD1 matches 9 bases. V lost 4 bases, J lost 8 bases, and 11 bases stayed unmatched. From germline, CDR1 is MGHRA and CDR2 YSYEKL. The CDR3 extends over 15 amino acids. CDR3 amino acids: CASSPQQGAPGGYTF. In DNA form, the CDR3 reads TGCGCCAGCAGCCCCCAACAGGGGGCGCCGGGCGGCTACACCTTC.

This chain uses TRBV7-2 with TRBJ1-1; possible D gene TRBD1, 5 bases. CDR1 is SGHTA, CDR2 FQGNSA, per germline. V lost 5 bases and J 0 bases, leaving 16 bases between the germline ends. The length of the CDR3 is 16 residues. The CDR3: CASSRRAGPLNTEAFF. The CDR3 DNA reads TGTGCCAGCAGCCGCAGGGCGGGGCCCCTGAACACTGAAGCTTTCTTT.

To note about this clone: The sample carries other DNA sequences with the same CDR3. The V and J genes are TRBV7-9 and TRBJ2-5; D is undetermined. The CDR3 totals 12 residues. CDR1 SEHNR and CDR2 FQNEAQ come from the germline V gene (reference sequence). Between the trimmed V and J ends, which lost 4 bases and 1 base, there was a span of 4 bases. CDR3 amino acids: CASSSLQETQYF. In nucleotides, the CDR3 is TGTGCCAGCAGCTCACTCCAAGAGACCCAGTACTTC.

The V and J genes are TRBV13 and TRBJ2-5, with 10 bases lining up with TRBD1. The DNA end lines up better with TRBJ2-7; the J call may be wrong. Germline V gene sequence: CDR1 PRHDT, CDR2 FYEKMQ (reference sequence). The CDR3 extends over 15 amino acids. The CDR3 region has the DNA TGTGCCAGCAGCTTAGGCAGGACAGGGGGTATCGAGCAGTACTTC. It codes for CASSLGRTGGIEQYF.

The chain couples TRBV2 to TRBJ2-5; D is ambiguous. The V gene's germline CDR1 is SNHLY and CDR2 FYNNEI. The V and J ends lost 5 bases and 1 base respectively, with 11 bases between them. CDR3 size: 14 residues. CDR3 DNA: TGTGCCAGCAGTTCCCCGTCGATCCAAGAGACCCAGTACTTC. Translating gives CASSSPSIQETQYF.

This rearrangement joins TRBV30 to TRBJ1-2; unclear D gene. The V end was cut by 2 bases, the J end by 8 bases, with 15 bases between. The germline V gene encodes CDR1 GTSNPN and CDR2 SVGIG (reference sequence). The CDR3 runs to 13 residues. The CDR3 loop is CAWSPPGLSGYTF. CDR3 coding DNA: TGTGCCTGGAGTCCCCCCGGTCTATCCGGCTACACCTTC.

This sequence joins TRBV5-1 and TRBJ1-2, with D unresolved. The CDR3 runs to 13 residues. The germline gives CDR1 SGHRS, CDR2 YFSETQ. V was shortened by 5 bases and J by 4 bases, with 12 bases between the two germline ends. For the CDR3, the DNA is TGCGCCAGCAGTCCAGACGCTGCCTATGGCTACACCTTC. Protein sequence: CASSPDAAYGYTF.

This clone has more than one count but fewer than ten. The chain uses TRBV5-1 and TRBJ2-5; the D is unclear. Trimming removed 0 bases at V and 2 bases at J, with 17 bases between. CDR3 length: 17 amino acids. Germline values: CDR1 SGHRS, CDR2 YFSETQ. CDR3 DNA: TGCGCCAGCAGCTTGGCCAGCTCCACTATATTACAAGAGACCCAGTACTTC. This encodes CASSLASSTILQETQYF.

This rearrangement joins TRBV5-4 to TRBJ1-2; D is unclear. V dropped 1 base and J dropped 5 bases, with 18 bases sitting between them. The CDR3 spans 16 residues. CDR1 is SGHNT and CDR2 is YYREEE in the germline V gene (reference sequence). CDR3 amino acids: CASSLTPSKVEYGYTF. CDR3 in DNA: TGTGCCAGCAGCTTGACGCCCTCAAAAGTGGAATATGGCTACACCTTC.

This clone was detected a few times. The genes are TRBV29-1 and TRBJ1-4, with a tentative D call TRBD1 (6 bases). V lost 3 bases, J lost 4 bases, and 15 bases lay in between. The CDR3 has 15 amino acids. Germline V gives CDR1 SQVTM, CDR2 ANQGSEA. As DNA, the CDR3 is TGCAGCGTTGAGTTGCCGGGACACAGTAATGAAAAACTGTTTTTT. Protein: CSVELPGHSNEKLFF.

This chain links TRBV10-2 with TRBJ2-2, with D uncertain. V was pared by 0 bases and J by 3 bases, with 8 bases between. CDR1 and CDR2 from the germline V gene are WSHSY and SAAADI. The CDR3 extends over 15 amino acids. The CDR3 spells CASSESGLYTGELFF. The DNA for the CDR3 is TGCGCCAGCAGTGAGTCGGGTTTATACACCGGGGAGCTGTTTTTT.

CDR3 sequence reads: CASSQGLRQGAFVGANVLTF. CDR3 sequence (DNA): TGTGCCAGCAGCCAAGGGCTGAGACAGGGGGCGTTTGTGGGAGCCAACGTCCTGACTTTC. The chain uses TRBV4-2 and TRBJ2-6, with 10 nucleotides matching TRBD1. The CDR3 contains 20 residues. J was trimmed by 7 bases and V by 1 base; bases with no gene match: 16. Germline values: CDR1 LGHNA, CDR2 YNFKEQ.

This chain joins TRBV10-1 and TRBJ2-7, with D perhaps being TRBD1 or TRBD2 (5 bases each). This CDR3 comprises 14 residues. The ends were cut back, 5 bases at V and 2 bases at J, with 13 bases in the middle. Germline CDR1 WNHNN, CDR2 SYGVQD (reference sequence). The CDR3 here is CASSKGTGTYEQYF. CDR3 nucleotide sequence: TGCGCCAGCAGTAAGGGGACCGGCACCTACGAGCAGTACTTC.

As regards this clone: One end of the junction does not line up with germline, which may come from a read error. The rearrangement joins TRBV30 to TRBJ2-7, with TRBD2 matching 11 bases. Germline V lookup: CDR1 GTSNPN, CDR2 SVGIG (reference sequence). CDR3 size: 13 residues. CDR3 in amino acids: CAWARLAGGPLDF. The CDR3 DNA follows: TGTGCCTGGGCCCGGCTAGCGGGAGGACCCTTAGACTTC.

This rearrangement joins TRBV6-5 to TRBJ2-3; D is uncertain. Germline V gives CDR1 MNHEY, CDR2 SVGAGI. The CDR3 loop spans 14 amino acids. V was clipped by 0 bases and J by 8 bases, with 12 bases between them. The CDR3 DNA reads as TGTGCCAGCAGTTACTCGACGAGGCGTGTTACGCAGTATTTT. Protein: CASSYSTRRVTQYF.

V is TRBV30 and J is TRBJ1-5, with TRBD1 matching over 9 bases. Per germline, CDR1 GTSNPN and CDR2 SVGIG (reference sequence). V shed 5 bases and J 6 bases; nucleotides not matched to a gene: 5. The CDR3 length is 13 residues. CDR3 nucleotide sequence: TGTGCCTGGGGCCGACAGGGGGGTCAGCCCCAGCATTTT. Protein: CAWGRQGGQPQHF.